Shown below are 19 T cell receptor beta chains from a single sample sequenced in a study of blood T cell repertoires in COVID-19. Sequencing was performed with immunoSEQ multiplex PCR; in TCRdb, only in-frame clones are kept and a portion is missing. The table records about 400,000 clones, roughly 86% of them present only once. Sequencing was carried out using PBMCs or T cells enriched from blood (not recorded which). Source of these receptors: a woman in her 30s who had recovered from COVID-19.

This rearrangement joins TRBV7-2 to TRBJ2-2; 9 bases map to TRBD1. The germline gives CDR1 SGHTA, CDR2 FQGNSA. The V gene end was trimmed by 11 bases and the J gene end by 4 bases; junction bases not matched to a gene: 14. This CDR3 contains 16 residues. CDR3 region: CAAGPHRGRATGELFF. The CDR3 region has the DNA TGTGCCGCAGGCCCCCACAGGGGGCGGGCCACCGGGGAGCTGTTTTTT.

The gene calls are TRBV5-6 and TRBJ2-1, with D tentatively TRBD2 (7 bases). The CDR3 has 15 residues. The V gene's germline CDR1 is SGHDT and CDR2 YYEEEE. Trimming stripped 0 bases from V and 4 bases from J, with 11 bases between. The CDR3 DNA reads as TGTGCCAGCAGCTTGGGACGGGGGGCGTACAATGAGCAGTTCTTC. Amino acid sequence: CASSLGRGAYNEQFF. Full variable domain (outside the CDR3, taken from reference TRBV5-6 and TRBJ2-1): DAGVTQSPTHLIKTRGQQVTLRCSPKSGHDTVSWYQQALGQGPQFIFQYYEEEERQRGNFPDRFSGHQFPNYSSELNVNALLLGDSALYLCASSLGRGAYNEQFFGPGTRLTVL.

V gene TRBV5-1 combines with J gene TRBJ2-7; possible D gene TRBD2, 6 bases. The CDR3 length is 14 residues. Germline V lookup: CDR1 SGHRS, CDR2 YFSETQ. The germline V and J ends were trimmed by 2 bases and 0 bases, with 9 bases remaining between them. CDR3 nucleotides: TGCGCCAGCAGCTTCGACGGGAGCTCCTACGAGCAGTACTTC. This codes for CASSFDGSSYEQYF.

This clone was seen a handful of times. The V call is TRBV6-6, the J call TRBJ2-7, with 16 bases aligning to TRBD2. The CDR3 is 18 amino acids. The V gene end was trimmed by 5 bases and the J gene end by 3 bases; junction bases not matched to a gene: 10. Germline-derived CDR1 and CDR2 are MNHNY and SVGAGI (reference sequence). The CDR3 nucleotides read TGTGCCAGCAGTCCCGGGACTAGCGGGGGGGCGGTCCACTACGAGCAGTACTTC. It specifies CASSPGTSGGAVHYEQYF.

About this clone: This sample also contains other DNA sequences that code for the same CDR3. The rearrangement joins TRBV18 to TRBJ2-2; 7 positions agree with TRBD2. The germline V gene encodes CDR1 KGHSH and CDR2 LQKENI. The CDR3 is 15 amino acids. J gave up 3 bases and V 0 bases, and 1 base lay outside the gene matches. Here the CDR3 DNA reads TGTGCCAGCTCACCACCAGGGAGGGACACCGGGGAGCTGTTTTTT. Its translation: CASSPPGRDTGELFF.

V and J are TRBV7-8 and TRBJ2-1; TRBD2 matches at 7 bases. This CDR3 is built from 12 residues. The V and J ends lost 5 bases and 9 bases, in that order; junction bases with no gene match: 4. Germline V CDR1 and CDR2: SGHVS, FQNEAQ. In DNA form, the CDR3 reads TGTGCCAGCAGCCCTATAGCGGGTGAGCAGTTCTTC. As protein: CASSPIAGEQFF.

This sequence joins TRBV6-5 and TRBJ2-7, with D perhaps matching TRBD2 (5 bases). Trimming took off 0 bases at V and 1 base at J, with 10 bases between the two ends. Germline CDR1 reads MNHEY; CDR2 reads SVGAGI. The CDR3 runs 15 residues. The CDR3 spells CASSYSKGVSYEQYF. CDR3 nucleotide sequence: TGTGCCAGCAGTTACTCGAAGGGAGTGTCCTACGAGCAGTACTTC.

The chain is built from TRBV28 and TRBJ1-1, with D hard to call. The CDR3 is made up of 13 amino acids. The germline V and J ends were trimmed by 8 bases and 1 base, with 11 bases remaining between them. Germline CDR1 is MDHEN and CDR2 is SYDVKM. The CDR3 nucleotides read TGTGCCAGCGGAGTCCTCGGGAACACTGAAGCTTTCTTT. This gives the protein CASGVLGNTEAFF.

The chain couples TRBV9 to TRBJ2-2, with 7 bases that match TRBD2. This CDR3 is built from 13 residues. Germline lookup yields CDR1 SGDLS and CDR2 YYNGEE. Trimming removed 6 bases from V and 4 bases from J; junction bases left unmatched: 3. As DNA, the CDR3 is TGTGCCAGCACGCCGGGGGGCACCGGGGAGCTGTTTTTT. It codes for CASTPGGTGELFF.

V is TRBV6-8 and J is TRBJ2-7; TRBD1 might be the D (10 bases). Trimming removed 1 base from V and 4 bases from J, with 23 bases in between. Per germline, CDR1 MNHGY and CDR2 SAAAGT. The CDR3 length is 18 residues. CDR3 loop: CASSYWDRGLAKLYEQYF. The DNA of the CDR3 is TGTGCCAGCAGTTACTGGGACAGGGGACTAGCCAAACTATACGAGCAGTACTTC.

V gene TRBV27 combines with J gene TRBJ2-1; D is possibly TRBD2 (6 bases). The CDR3 has 15 residues. Germline V gene lookup returns CDR1 MNHEY and CDR2 SMNVEV (reference sequence). V was shortened by 3 bases and J by 5 bases, with 14 bases between the two germline ends. The CDR3 DNA reads TGTGCCAGCAGTTTCCCGAACGGAGGGCACAATGAGCAGTTCTTC. Its protein product is CASSFPNGGHNEQFF.

This clone came up a few times. The V call is TRBV27, the J call TRBJ1-6, with 8 bases identical to TRBD1. This CDR3 contains 14 residues. Germline V gene data show CDR1 as MNHEY and CDR2 as SMNVEV (reference sequence). Trimming removed 5 bases from V and 7 bases from J; junction bases left unmatched: 4. For the CDR3, the DNA is TGTGCCAGCAGTCCCGGGACAGGAAATTCACCCCTCCACTTT. Translated, it gives CASSPGTGNSPLHF.

The chain recombines TRBV5-1 with TRBJ1-1; D is possibly TRBD1 (6 bases). V shed 4 bases and J shed 0 bases, with 16 bases lying between them. CDR3 size: 16 residues. CDR1 is SGHRS and CDR2 is YFSETQ in the germline V gene. In DNA form, the CDR3 reads TGCGCCAGCAGCGGTCTGGGGGCCGCCATGAACACTGAAGCTTTCTTT. Translation: CASSGLGAAMNTEAFF.

The chain is built from TRBV9 and TRBJ2-6; TRBD2 matches at 7 bases. The CDR3 extends over 16 amino acids. Germline CDR1 is SGDLS and CDR2 is YYNGEE. J lost 0 bases, V lost 1 base, and 1 base had no gene match. In DNA, the CDR3 is TGTGCCAGCAGCGTATCGGGGGGCTCTGGGGCCAACGTCCTGACTTTC. This translates into CASSVSGGSGANVLTF.

The chain is built from TRBV7-6 and TRBJ2-2; TRBD2 aligns across 9 bases. CDR1 is SGHVS and CDR2 is FNYEAQ in the germline V gene. This CDR3 has 18 residues. Trimming removed 0 bases from V and 0 bases from J; junction bases left unmatched: 5. The CDR3 region is CASSLASGGFANTGELFF. The DNA of the CDR3 is TGTGCCAGCAGCTTAGCTAGCGGGGGTTTCGCGAACACCGGGGAGCTGTTTTTT.

V and J are TRBV25-1 and TRBJ1-1; no clear D gene. Looked up from germline, CDR1 is MGHDK and CDR2 is SYGVNS. The ends were cut back, 8 bases at V and 0 bases at J, with 10 bases in the middle. The CDR3 contains 13 residues. CDR3 in DNA: TGTGCCAGCCAAATTCATTTGAACACTGAAGCTTTCTTT. It codes for CASQIHLNTEAFF.

The gene calls are TRBV12-5 and TRBJ1-3; 7 nucleotides line up with TRBD1. V lost 1 base and J lost 3; bases outside the gene matches: 9. Germline V CDR1 and CDR2: LGHNT, FRNRAP. The CDR3 consists of 17 residues. The CDR3 DNA follows: TGTGCTAGTGGTTTGGCCCACGGGAGGGGGCATGGAAACACCATATATTTT. This gives the protein CASGLAHGRGHGNTIYF.

This clone was seen just once. The CDR3 sequence: CASSGDRGNEKLFF. CDR3 DNA sequence: TGTGCCAGCTCTGGAGACCGCGGGAATGAAAAACTGTTTTTT. The chain links TRBV18 to TRBJ1-4, with D unresolved. CDR1 and CDR2 (germline): KGHSH, LQKENI. Trimming removed 6 bases from V and 5 bases from J, with 13 bases in between. The CDR3 has 14 residues.

The gene calls are TRBV9 and TRBJ2-3; D is uncertain. Germline V lookup: CDR1 SGDLS, CDR2 YYNGEE. CDR3 length: 17 residues. V lost 4 bases and J lost 0, with 18 bases in between. CDR3 in DNA: TGTGCCAGCAGCTCCCCTCTCATGAGGCTAAGCACAGATACGCAGTATTTT. This sequence encodes CASSSPLMRLSTDTQYF.